This T cell receptor beta chain was identified during a study of blood T cell repertoires in COVID-19. Study-level information: The study drew acute and convalescent COVID-19 samples from the United States, Italy and Spain. Sources were T cells, B-cell-depleted T cells, or PBMCs; the material itself was cDNA or gDNA.

Details on this clone: Distinct nucleotide sequences in the sample also encode this CDR3.

Germline V CDR1 and CDR2: MNHEY, SMNVEV (reference sequence). The CDR3 is made up of 12 amino acids. The V end was cut by 2 bases, the J end by 8 bases, with 9 bases between. Participants, about 18 to 90 years old, spanned around 26 US areas. Using immunoSEQ multiplex PCR, the repertoire was profiled, and TCRdb retains in-frame clones only, with some absent. The sample holds approximately 350,000 clones; about four fifths are singletons and the top ten take about 5%. The sample consisted of PBMCs or T cells enriched from blood (not recorded which). The gene calls are TRBV27 and TRBJ1-2; no reliable D call. This receptor was taken from a woman aged 45-65 years who had recovered from COVID-19. This CDR3 is CASSLAGYGYTF. In DNA form, the CDR3 reads TGTGCCAGCAGTTTAGCGGGATACGGCTACACCTTC.